This T cell receptor (beta chain) originates from a study of regulatory and conventional T cells in RAG deficiency. Study-level findings and limits: Sorted Omenn CD25-high CD127-low cells may not be bona fide Tregs. Shorter CDR3s in all patient subsets; >85% Treg-Tconv overlap in Omenn. Omenn syndrome and CID/AS patients had around 100-fold fewer unique Treg TCR beta sequences, versus 9.5 to 10-fold elsewhere.

Conventional CD4+ T cells were sorted from blood as CD25-low CD127-high cells. The CDR3 is made up of 14 amino acids. Trimming shortened V by 1 base and J by 8 bases, and 14 bases separated the two germline ends. The germline CDR1 and CDR2 sequences are MNHNS and SASEGT. Comments on this clone: Its antigen remains unidentified.

Clones were read by immunoSEQ multiplex PCR, and TCRdb kept only the in-frame ones, dropping some. The data contain over 9,500 clones, about 92% of them singletons. These data also formed part of another study, on regulatory T cells. This second study says: The PCR used 52 TRBV and 13 TRBJ primers. Patient repertoires had restricted TRB V-J pairs and skewed V and J usage, most in Tregs.

The receptor was derived from a human donor in good health. Sequenced input: CD4+ effector T cells sorted from blood. The chain combines TRBV6-1 with TRBJ1-2; D not certain. CDR3 nucleotide sequence: TGTGCCAGCAGTGAAGGTGTGGGCCCGAGGGGCTACACCTTC. Residues: CASSEGVGPRGYTF.